Sequencing of this TCR beta chain was carried out in a study of T cell responses to AZD1222 COVID-19 vaccine. Study-wide findings and caveats: Unmutated variant regions reportedly attract nearly half of all spike-specific TCRs. Donor demographics were predominantly white British with a female majority; clonal diversity may be underestimated.

The CDR3 consists of 15 residues. CDR1 and CDR2 from the germline V gene are SGHRS and YFSETQ. The trim removed 0 bases at V and 3 bases at J, leaving 5 bases unmatched. Some clones are missing from TCRdb's copy, which holds only in-frame ones; the method was immunoSEQ multiplex PCR. The data contain about 150,000 clones, 80% to 95% of them singletons. Notes on this clone: The target antigen is unknown.

This clonotype was sampled from an adult in good health. The rearrangement links TRBV5-1 to TRBJ2-7, with 8 bases that match TRBD2. Sequencing used peripheral blood, obtained on day 0 of AZD1222 vaccination. CDR3 amino acids: CASSLARGGIYEQYF. CDR3 nucleotides: TGCGCCAGCAGCTTGGCCCGGGGGGGTATCTACGAGCAGTACTTC.